Following are 13 T cell receptor beta chains from one sample sequenced in a study of T cell changes during pregnancy in multiple sclerosis. Assay used: immunoSEQ multiplex PCR; TCRdb lists only in-frame clones, some missing. The sample comprises about 43,000 clones, 85% to 90% of which are singletons, and less than 5.5% rests with the top ten. The sequencing used peripheral blood, collected in the second trimester of pregnancy. These receptors were collected from a female donor in good health, enrolled as a control in a pregnancy study.

The CDR3 loop reads CASSLGSGENQPQHF. CDR3 coding DNA: TGTGCCAGCAGCTTAGGTTCGGGGGAAAATCAGCCCCAGCATTTT. The chain employs TRBV7-9 and TRBJ1-5, with a tentative D call TRBD1 (5 bases). CDR1 and CDR2 (germline): SEHNR, FQNEAQ (reference sequence). The V and J ends lost 1 base and 4 bases respectively, with 11 bases between them. The CDR3 is 15 amino acids.

V usage is TRBV6-1 and J usage is TRBJ2-7; no definite D call. The CDR3 runs 12 residues. V gave up 4 bases and J gave up 6 bases, with 10 bases separating them. Germline V CDR1 and CDR2: MNHNS, SASEGT. DNA for the CDR3: TGTGCCAGCAGTGGTTTGATAGTCGAGCAGTACTTC. It encodes CASSGLIVEQYF.

The V gene is TRBV29-1, the J gene TRBJ2-3, with D uncertain. This CDR3 is built from 15 residues. The germline V and J ends were trimmed by 2 bases and 3 bases, with 15 bases remaining between them. Looked up from germline, CDR1 is SQVTM and CDR2 is ANQGSEA. Written as DNA, the CDR3 is TGCAGCGTTGAAATCCTAGGCGCTACGACAGATACGCAGTATTTT. It specifies CSVEILGATTDTQYF.

V gene TRBV30 combines with J gene TRBJ2-7; 7 nucleotides align to TRBD2. J lost 4 bases, V lost 4 bases, and 13 bases had no gene match. The CDR3 runs 15 residues. Germline V CDR1 and CDR2: GTSNPN, SVGIG (reference sequence). For the CDR3, the DNA is TGTGCCTGGACCCAACCCGGGGGGAGTAATTACGAGCAGTACTTC. Residues: CAWTQPGGSNYEQYF.

Only one count was recorded for this clone. V is TRBV7-2 and J is TRBJ1-5; weak D call: TRBD1 (6 bases). The CDR3 has 14 amino acids. Germline V gene sequence: CDR1 SGHTA, CDR2 FQGNSA. With 5 bases removed from V and 2 bases from J, the gap between germline ends came to 10 bases. The CDR3 nucleotides read TGTGCCAGCAGCGCCCGACAGGGCAATCAGCCCCAGCATTTT. Its translation: CASSARQGNQPQHF. Full variable domain (rest looked up from reference TRBV7-2 and TRBJ1-5): GAGVSQSPSNKVTEKGKDVELRCDPISGHTALYWYRQSLGQGLEFLIYFQGNSAPDKSGLPSDRFSAERTGGSVSTLTIQRTQQEDSAVYLCASSARQGNQPQHFGDGTRLSIL.

The rearrangement joins TRBV7-2 to TRBJ1-5, with TRBD1 as a possible D gene (5 bases). Trimming stripped 5 bases from V and 3 bases from J, with 11 bases between. The germline V gene encodes CDR1 SGHTA and CDR2 FQGNSA. The CDR3 runs to 14 residues. CDR3: CASSTDRPNQPQHF. The CDR3 bases are TGTGCCAGCAGCACCGACAGACCCAATCAGCCCCAGCATTTT.

The chain is built from TRBV30 and TRBJ1-3, with a possible D match to TRBD1 (5 bases). Trimming took off 4 bases at V and 2 bases at J, with 9 bases between the two ends. This CDR3 is built from 13 residues. Germline lookup yields CDR1 GTSNPN and CDR2 SVGIG (reference sequence). CDR3 amino acids: CAWNDRPGNTIYF. In DNA, the CDR3 is TGTGCCTGGAATGACAGACCTGGAAACACCATATATTTT.

The chain couples TRBV18 to TRBJ1-5, with a tentative D call TRBD1 (6 bases). The CDR3 covers 16 residues. CDR1 KGHSH and CDR2 LQKENI come from the germline V gene. V lost 5 bases and J 0 bases, leaving 14 bases between the germline ends. CDR3 amino acids: CASSTEGQSSNQPQHF. CDR3 coding DNA: TGTGCCAGCTCAACGGAAGGACAGTCTAGCAATCAGCCCCAGCATTTT.

J is TRBJ1-1 and V is TRBV11-2; the D is unclear. This CDR3 contains 16 residues. The germline V gene has CDR1 SGHAT and CDR2 FQNNGV. Trimming removed 5 bases from V and 2 bases from J, with 18 bases in between. CDR3 residues: CASSARLGGLNTEAFF. CDR3 nucleotide sequence: TGTGCCAGCAGCGCACGACTAGGAGGGCTCAACACTGAAGCTTTCTTT.

This clone was counted between two and nine times. The J gene is TRBJ1-1, the V gene TRBV7-8; no clear D gene. The CDR3 runs 13 residues. Between the trimmed V and J ends, which lost 1 base and 5 bases, there was a span of 8 bases. Germline values: CDR1 SGHVS, CDR2 FQNEAQ. CDR3 residues: CASSLGAGTEAFF. The CDR3 DNA follows: TGTGCCAGCAGCTTAGGGGCGGGGACTGAAGCTTTCTTT. Full variable domain (remainder filled in from reference TRBV7-8 and TRBJ1-1): GAGVSQSPRYKVAKRGQDVALRCDPISGHVSLFWYQQALGQGPEFLTYFQNEAQLDKSGLPSDRFFAERPEGSVSTLKIQRTQQEDSAVYLCASSLGAGTEAFFGQGTRLTVV.

The chain couples TRBV7-2 to TRBJ2-1; 7 bases align to TRBD2. The CDR3 totals 15 residues. The germline CDR1 and CDR2 sequences are SGHTA and FQGNSA. V lost 1 base to trimming and J lost 6 bases; unmatched junction nucleotides: 6. CDR3 nucleotide sequence: TGTGCCAGCAGCTTAGAGGGGCTAGCGGCCAATGAGCAGTTCTTC. This translates into CASSLEGLAANEQFF. Full variable domain (outside the CDR3, taken from reference TRBV7-2 and TRBJ2-1): GAGVSQSPSNKVTEKGKDVELRCDPISGHTALYWYRQSLGQGLEFLIYFQGNSAPDKSGLPSDRFSAERTGGSVSTLTIQRTQQEDSAVYLCASSLEGLAANEQFFGPGTRLTVL.

J is TRBJ1-5 and V is TRBV18; 9 bases are a match to TRBD1. The CDR3 is 17 residues long. In germline, CDR1 is KGHSH, CDR2 LQKENI. V shed 3 bases and J 4 bases; nucleotides not matched to a gene: 10. The CDR3 DNA reads as TGTGCCAGCTCACCGACGAGCAGGACAGGGGCAAATCAGCCCCAGCATTTT. Translating it yields CASSPTSRTGANQPQHF.

The chain combines TRBV19 with TRBJ1-2, with a weak D call TRBD1 (5 bases). V was pared by 5 bases and J by 2 bases, with 9 bases between. This CDR3 has 13 residues. The germline CDR1 and CDR2 sequences are LNHDA and SQIVND (reference sequence). The CDR3 is CASSPDKNYGYTF. CDR3 DNA: TGTGCCAGTAGTCCGGACAAAAACTATGGCTACACCTTC.